Listed below are T cell receptor beta chains from one sample, sequenced in a study of cytomegalovirus exposure and HLA in healthy donors. Sequencing used immunoSEQ multiplex PCR; TCRdb keeps in-frame clones, though not all of them. Recorded for this sample: approximately 180,000 clones. Sample: PBMCs. Source of these receptors: a man aged 25 to 45 in good health and CMV-seronegative. The conserved cysteine and the conserved F or W are not part of the CDR3 here. The order of the fields is V gene, J gene, CDR3 protein.

V gene: TRBV23-1
J gene: TRBJ2-2
CDR3 protein: ASSQSWEYEFPGELF

V gene: TRBV27
J gene: TRBJ2-7
CDR3 protein: ASSLAGDFYEQY

V gene: TRBV10-1
J gene: TRBJ1-1
CDR3 protein: ASSDSMLPRAF

V gene: TRBV29-1
J gene: TRBJ1-2
CDR3 protein: SVASANYGYT

V gene: TRBV6-5
J gene: TRBJ2-7
CDR3 protein: ASNPQTGDRDEQY

V gene: TRBV4-1
J gene: TRBJ2-4
CDR3 protein: ASSRTVTGGIQY

V gene: TRBV9
J gene: TRBJ2-3
CDR3 protein: ASSVLAGLAGGHYTQY

V gene: TRBV27
J gene: TRBJ2-6
CDR3 protein: ASSREISGANVLT

V gene: TRBV29-1
J gene: TRBJ1-1
CDR3 protein: SLGAENTEAF

V gene: TRBV27
J gene: TRBJ2-7
CDR3 protein: ASSPKTSYEQY

V gene: TRBV19
J gene: TRBJ2-2
CDR3 protein: ASCLAGGTGELF

V gene: TRBV30
J gene: TRBJ2-3
CDR3 protein: AWSRGLGGVLTDTQY

V gene: TRBV5-1
J gene: TRBJ1-2
CDR3 protein: ASSSGQGANYGYT

V gene: TRBV11-2
J gene: TRBJ2-7
CDR3 protein: ASSRSGTGAHEQY

V gene: TRBV6-6
J gene: TRBJ2-7
CDR3 protein: ASSPRGGAGYEQY

V gene: TRBV5-5
J gene: TRBJ2-7
CDR3 protein: ASSYLSGYTYEQY

V gene: TRBV4-1
J gene: TRBJ2-7
CDR3 protein: ASSQEGTGGSYEQY